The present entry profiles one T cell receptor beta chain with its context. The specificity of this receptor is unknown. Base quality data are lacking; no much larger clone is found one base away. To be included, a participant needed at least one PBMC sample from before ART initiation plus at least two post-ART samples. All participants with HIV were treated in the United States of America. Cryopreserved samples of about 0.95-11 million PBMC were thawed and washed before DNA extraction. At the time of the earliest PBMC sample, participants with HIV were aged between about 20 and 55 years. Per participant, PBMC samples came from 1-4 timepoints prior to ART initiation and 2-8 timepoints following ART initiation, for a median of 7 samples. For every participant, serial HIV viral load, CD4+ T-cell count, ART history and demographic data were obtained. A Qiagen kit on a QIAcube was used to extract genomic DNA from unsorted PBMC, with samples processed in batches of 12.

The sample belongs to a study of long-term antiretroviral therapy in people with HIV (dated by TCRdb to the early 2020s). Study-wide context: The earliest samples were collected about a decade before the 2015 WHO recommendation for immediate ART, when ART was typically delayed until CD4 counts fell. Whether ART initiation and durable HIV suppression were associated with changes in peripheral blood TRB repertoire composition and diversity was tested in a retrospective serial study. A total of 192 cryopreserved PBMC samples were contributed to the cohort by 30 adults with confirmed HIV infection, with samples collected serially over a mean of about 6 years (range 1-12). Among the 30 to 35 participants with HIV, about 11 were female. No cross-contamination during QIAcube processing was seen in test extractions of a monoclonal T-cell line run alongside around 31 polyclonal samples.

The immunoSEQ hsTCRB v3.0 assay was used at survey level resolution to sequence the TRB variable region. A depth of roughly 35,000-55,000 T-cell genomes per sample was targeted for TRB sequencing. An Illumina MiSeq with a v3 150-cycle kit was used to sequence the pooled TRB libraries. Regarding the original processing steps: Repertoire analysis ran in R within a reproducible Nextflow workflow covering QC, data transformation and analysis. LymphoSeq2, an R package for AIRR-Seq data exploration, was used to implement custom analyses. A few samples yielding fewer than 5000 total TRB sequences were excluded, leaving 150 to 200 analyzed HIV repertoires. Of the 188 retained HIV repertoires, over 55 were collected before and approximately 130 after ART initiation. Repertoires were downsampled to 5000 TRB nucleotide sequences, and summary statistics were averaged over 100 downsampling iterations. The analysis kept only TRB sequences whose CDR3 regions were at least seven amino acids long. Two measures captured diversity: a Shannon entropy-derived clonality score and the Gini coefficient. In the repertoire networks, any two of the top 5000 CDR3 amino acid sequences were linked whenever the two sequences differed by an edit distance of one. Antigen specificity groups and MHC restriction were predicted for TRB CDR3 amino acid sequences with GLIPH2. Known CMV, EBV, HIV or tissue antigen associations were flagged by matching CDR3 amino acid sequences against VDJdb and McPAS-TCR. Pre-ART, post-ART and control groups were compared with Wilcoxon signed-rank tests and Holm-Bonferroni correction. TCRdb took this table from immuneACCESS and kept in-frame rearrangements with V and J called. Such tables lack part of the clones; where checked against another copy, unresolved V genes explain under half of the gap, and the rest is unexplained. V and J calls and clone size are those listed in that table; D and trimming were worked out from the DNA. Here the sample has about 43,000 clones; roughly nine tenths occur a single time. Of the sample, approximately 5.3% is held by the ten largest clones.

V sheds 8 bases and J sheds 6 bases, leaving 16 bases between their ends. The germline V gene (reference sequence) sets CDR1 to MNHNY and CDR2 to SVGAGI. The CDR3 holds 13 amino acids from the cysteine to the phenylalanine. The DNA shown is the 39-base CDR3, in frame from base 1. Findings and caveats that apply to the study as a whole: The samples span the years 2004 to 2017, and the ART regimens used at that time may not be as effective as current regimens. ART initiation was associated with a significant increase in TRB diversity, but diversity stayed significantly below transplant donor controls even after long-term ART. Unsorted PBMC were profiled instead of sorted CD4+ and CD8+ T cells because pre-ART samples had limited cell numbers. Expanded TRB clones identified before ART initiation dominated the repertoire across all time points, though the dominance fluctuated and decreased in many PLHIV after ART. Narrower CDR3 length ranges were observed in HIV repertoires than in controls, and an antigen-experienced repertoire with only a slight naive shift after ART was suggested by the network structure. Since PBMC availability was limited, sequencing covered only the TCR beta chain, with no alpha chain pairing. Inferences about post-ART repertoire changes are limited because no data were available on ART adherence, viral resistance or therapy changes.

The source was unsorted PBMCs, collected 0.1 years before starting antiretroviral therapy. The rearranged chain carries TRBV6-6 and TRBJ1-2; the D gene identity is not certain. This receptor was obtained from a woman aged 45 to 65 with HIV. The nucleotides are TGTGCCAGCGCATCCTCCGAGGAAGATGGCTACACCTTC. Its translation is CASASSEEDGYTF.